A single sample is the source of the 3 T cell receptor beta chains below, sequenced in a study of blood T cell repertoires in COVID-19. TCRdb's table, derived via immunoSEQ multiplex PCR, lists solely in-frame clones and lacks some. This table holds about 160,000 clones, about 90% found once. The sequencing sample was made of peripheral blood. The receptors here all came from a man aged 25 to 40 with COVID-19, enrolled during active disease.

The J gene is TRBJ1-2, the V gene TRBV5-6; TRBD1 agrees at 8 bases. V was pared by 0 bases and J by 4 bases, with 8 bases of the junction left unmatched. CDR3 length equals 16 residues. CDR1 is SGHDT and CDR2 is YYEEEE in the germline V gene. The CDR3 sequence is CASSLGDRGLGYGYTF. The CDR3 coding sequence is TGTGCCAGCAGCTTGGGAGACAGGGGATTAGGCTATGGCTACACCTTC.

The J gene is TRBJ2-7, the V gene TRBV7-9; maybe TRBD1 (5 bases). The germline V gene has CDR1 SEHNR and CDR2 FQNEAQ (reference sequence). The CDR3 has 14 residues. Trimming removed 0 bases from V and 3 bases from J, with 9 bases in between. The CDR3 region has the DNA TGTGCCAGCAGCTTAGCTCAAGGGGACTACGAGCAGTACTTC. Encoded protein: CASSLAQGDYEQYF. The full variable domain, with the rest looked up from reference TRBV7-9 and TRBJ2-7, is DTGVSQNPRHKITKRGQNVTFRCDPISEHNRLYWYRQTLGQGPEFLTYFQNEAQLEKSRLLSDRFSAERPKGSFSTLEIQRTEQGDSAMYLCASSLAQGDYEQYFGPGTRLTVT.

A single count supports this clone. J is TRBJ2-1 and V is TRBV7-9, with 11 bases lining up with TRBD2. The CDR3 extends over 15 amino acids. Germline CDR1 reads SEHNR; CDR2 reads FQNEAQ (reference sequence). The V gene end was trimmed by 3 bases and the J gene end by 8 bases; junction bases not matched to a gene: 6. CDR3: CASSLNSGGADEQFF. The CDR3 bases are TGTGCCAGCAGCTTGAATAGCGGGGGGGCCGATGAGCAGTTCTTC. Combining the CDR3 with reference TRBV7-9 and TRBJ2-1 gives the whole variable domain DTGVSQNPRHKITKRGQNVTFRCDPISEHNRLYWYRQTLGQGPEFLTYFQNEAQLEKSRLLSDRFSAERPKGSFSTLEIQRTEQGDSAMYLCASSLNSGGADEQFFGPGTRLTVL.